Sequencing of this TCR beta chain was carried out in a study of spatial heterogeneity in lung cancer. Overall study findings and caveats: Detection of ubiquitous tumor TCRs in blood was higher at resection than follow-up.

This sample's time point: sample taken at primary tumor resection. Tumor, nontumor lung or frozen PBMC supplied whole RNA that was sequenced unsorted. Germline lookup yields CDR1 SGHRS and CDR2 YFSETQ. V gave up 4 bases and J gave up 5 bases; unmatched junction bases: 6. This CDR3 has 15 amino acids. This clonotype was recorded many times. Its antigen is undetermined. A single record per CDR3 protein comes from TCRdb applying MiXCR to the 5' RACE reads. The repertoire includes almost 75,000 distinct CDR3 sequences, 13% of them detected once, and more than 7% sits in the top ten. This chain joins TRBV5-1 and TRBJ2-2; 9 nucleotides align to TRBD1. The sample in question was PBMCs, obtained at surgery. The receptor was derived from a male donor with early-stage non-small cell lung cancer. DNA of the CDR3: TGCGCCAGCAGCCTGGGGACAGGGTTTACCGGGGAGCTGTTTTTT. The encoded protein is CASSLGTGFTGELFF.